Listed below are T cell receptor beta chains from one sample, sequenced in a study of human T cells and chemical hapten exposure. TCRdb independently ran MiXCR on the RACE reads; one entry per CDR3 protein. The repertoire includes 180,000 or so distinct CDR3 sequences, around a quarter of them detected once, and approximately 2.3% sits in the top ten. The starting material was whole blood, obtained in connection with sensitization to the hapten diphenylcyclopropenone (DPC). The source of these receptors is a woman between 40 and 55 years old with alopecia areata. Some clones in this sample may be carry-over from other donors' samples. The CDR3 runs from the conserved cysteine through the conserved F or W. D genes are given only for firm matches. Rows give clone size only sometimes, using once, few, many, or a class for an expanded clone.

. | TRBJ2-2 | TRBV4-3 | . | TGCGCCAGCAGCCCTGACTATTCGGCCGCCGGGGAGCTGTTTTTT | CASSPDYSAAGELFF
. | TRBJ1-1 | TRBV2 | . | TGTGCCAGCAGTGTATCAGGGAGCACTGAAGCTTTCTTT | CASSVSGSTEAFF
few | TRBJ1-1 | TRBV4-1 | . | TGCGCCAGCAGCCATTACAGGGCAATAGACACTGAAGCTTTCTTT | CASSHYRAIDTEAFF
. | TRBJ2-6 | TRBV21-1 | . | TGTGCCAGCAGCAAAGCCCCTCCGGGACAGAGTGTCTCTGGGGCCAACGTCCTGACTTTC | CASSKAPPGQSVSGANVLTF
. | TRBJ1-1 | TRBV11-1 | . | TGTGCCAGCAGCTCCCCCAGGGGTAGGAACACTGAAGCTTTCTTT | CASSSPRGRNTEAFF
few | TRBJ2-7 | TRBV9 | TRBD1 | TGTGCCAGCAGCGCGGGACAGAGCTCCTACGAGCAGTACTTC | CASSAGQSSYEQYF
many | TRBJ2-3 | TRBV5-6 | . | TGTGCCAGCAGCTTGGTCTCCGGCGGGACGGTAGATACGCAGTATTTT | CASSLVSGGTVDTQYF
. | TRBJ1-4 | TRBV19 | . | TGTGCCAGTAGCACCCCTCGGCCGAGTCTGTTTTTT | CASSTPRPSLFF
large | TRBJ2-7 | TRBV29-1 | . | TGCAGCGTTGGGAACGGTGAAAACGAGCAGTACTTC | CSVGNGENEQYF
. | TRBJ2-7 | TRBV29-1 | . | TGCAGCGTCCCGTCGTGGGGAATGAACTACGAGCAGTACTTC | CSVPSWGMNYEQYF
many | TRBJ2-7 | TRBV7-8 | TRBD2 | TGTGCCAGCAGCTTAGGTCCAGCGGGGGGACCCTACGAGCAGTACTTC | CASSLGPAGGPYEQYF
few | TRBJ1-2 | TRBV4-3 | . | TGCGCCAGCAGCCAAGATTACCAGGGCGGGGGCTACACCTTC | CASSQDYQGGGYTF
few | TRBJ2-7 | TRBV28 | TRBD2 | TGTGCCAGCGGTAGCGGGAGCTCCTACGAGCAGTACTTC | CASGSGSSYEQYF
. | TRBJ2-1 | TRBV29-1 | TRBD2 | TGCAGCGTCAATTTTGGACTAGCCGAGCAGTTCTTC | CSVNFGLAEQFF
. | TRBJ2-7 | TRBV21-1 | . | TGTGCCAGTCCTACGGAGACCGGGACAGGGCTTCGAGAGCAGTACTTC | CASPTETGTGLREQYF
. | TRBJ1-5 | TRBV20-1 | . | TGCAGTGCTAGAGTTTCAGGGCGCAATCAGCCCCAGCATTTT | CSARVSGRNQPQHF
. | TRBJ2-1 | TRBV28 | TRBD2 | TGTGCCAGCAGTCGGTGGGCTAGCGGGGGGAATGAGCAGTTCTTC | CASSRWASGGNEQFF
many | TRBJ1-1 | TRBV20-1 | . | TGCAGTGCTAGAGATCTCCGGGGGCAAGGCATCACTGAAGCTTTCTTT | CSARDLRGQGITEAFF
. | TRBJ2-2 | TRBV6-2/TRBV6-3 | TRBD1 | TGTGCCAGCAGACCCTGGACAGGGGGAATCACCGGGGAGCTGTTTTTT | CASRPWTGGITGELFF
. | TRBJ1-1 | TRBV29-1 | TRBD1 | TGCAGCGGGAAGGGACAGGGCCCGTCGGGTGCTTTCTTT | CSGKGQGPSGAFF
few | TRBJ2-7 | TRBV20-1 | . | TGCAGTGCTAGTCACGGCTACGAGCAGTACTTC | CSASHGYEQYF
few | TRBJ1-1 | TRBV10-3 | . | TGTGCCATCAGGATGAGGGGCAGTATGAACACTGAAGCTTTCTTT | CAIRMRGSMNTEAFF
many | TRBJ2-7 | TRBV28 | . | TGTGCCAGCAGTCCAGAATGGCAGTCCTACGAGCAGTACTTC | CASSPEWQSYEQYF
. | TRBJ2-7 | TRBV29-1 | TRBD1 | TGCAGCGTCGACAGGGGTCCTGCCTACGAGCAGTACTTC | CSVDRGPAYEQYF
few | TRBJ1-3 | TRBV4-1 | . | TGCGCCAGCAGCCAAGATTGGGTAGCGAGTGGAAACACCATATATTTT | CASSQDWVASGNTIYF
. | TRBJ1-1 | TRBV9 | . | TGTGCCAGCAGCGGAAGGGGGAGCAACACTGAAGCTTTCTTT | CASSGRGSNTEAFF
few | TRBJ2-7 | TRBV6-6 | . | TGTGCCAGCAGTTACTTGGGATCCCACGACGAGCAGTACTTC | CASSYLGSHDEQYF
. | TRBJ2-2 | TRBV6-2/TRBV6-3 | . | TGTGCCAGCAGTCCCCCACGGATCTGCGGGGAGCTGTTTTTT | CASSPPRICGELFF
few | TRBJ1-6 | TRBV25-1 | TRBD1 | TGTGCCAGCCGGGACAGGGATTCACCCCTCCACTTT | CASRDRDSPLHF
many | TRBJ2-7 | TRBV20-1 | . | TGCAGTTTACAGGAGAACTACGAGCAGTACTTC | CSLQENYEQYF
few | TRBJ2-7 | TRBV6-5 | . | TGTGCCAGCAGGCCCACCCCGGGCCCCTACGAGCAGTACTTC | CASRPTPGPYEQYF